The T cell receptor (beta chain) described here comes from a study of Ad26.COV2.S vaccination and SARS-CoV-2 variants. Background on the study: The trial was COV1001 and the donor's arm was Ad26.COV2.S.

V lost 2 bases to trimming and J lost 5 bases, with 9 bases between them. The CDR3 has 13 amino acids. CDR1 and CDR2 (germline): LNHDA, SQIVND (reference sequence). The repertoire was sequenced with immunoSEQ multiplex PCR; TCRdb's copy has only in-frame clones and lacks some. The profile shows roughly 450,000 clones, 80% to 95% of them singletons. In the case of this clone: Its antigen remains unidentified.

Treatment indicated: 19 received Ad26.COV2.S at low or high dose, single or two shots; about 5 received placebo; per-sample allocation not given. The samples were gathered on day 63 after the first injection of vaccine or placebo. The shot given was an Ad26 vector that makes Wuhan-strain SARS-CoV-2 spike. Study-level findings and limits: Analyses of TCR breadth and depth may have underestimated total T cell responses. Vaccinees and placebo recipients showed similar non-spike TCR breadth.

This sample comprised peripheral blood, obtained in a trial of Ad26.COV2.S vaccine versus placebo. The chain uses TRBV19 and TRBJ2-5; D gene unclear. The sequence came from a person aged 18 to 65 who received the Ad26.COV2.S COVID-19 vaccine or a placebo. The chain's CDR3 is CASSIIAGETQYF. In nucleotides, the CDR3 is TGTGCCAGTAGTATAATAGCTGGCGAGACCCAGTACTTC.